This T cell receptor beta chain was sequenced during a study of blood T cell repertoires in COVID-19. V lost 3 bases and J 3 bases, leaving 6 bases between the germline ends. The germline V gene has CDR1 SNHLY and CDR2 FYNNEI. This CDR3 has 12 residues. Here immunoSEQ multiplex PCR was the method, and the copy in TCRdb shows in-frame clones only, minus some. The table shows 250,000 to 300,000 clones, with about nine tenths occurring only once. Material for sequencing was PBMCs or T cells enriched from blood (not recorded which). The receptor comes from a man in his late teens or twenties who had recovered from COVID-19. This rearrangement joins TRBV2 to TRBJ2-7; D uncertain. The CDR3 region has the DNA TGTGCCAGCAGTGATCTAGTCTACGAGCAGTACTTC. It specifies CASSDLVYEQYF.